Listed below are T cell receptor beta chains from one sample, sequenced in a study of beta chain features in type 1 diabetes. The assay was immunoSEQ multiplex PCR, and TCRdb's table has in-frame clones only and misses some. The sample holds under 150,000 clones; roughly 53% are singletons and the top ten take 0.35% to 0.5%. The sequencing sample was made of Tregs from blood. The source of these receptors is a man aged 18 to 30 in good health. CDR3s leave out the opening cysteine and the closing phenylalanine or tryptophan. The order of the fields is clone size, J gene, V gene, CDR3 protein. Rows give clone size only sometimes, using once, few, many, or a class for an expanded clone.

- TRBJ2-7 TRBV10-3 AISGDSAYEQY
once TRBJ2-2 TRBV10-3 AIRGTGVGELF
- TRBJ2-1 TRBV7-2 ASTGTSGRGNEQF
- TRBJ1-1 TRBV15 ATSRTQSTEAF
few TRBJ1-1 TRBV18 ASSPRADWGTEAF
few TRBJ2-1 TRBV10-3 AISGQGNSYNEQF
- TRBJ1-6 TRBV9 ASSAYGGQGWNSPLH
once TRBJ1-1 TRBV27 ASKNHRNTEAF
- TRBJ2-1 TRBV7-3 ASSSSRSPGDNEQF
few TRBJ2-7 TRBV15 ATSRGLMGSYEQY
- TRBJ2-7 TRBV7-2 ASSTGTGPCEQY
- TRBJ2-3 TRBV9 ASSVGPGGRGITDTQY
- TRBJ2-2 TRBV7-9 ASSWTVNTGELF
- - TRBV27 ASSRSGQRTYEQY
few TRBJ1-1 TRBV7-9 ASSQGGAEAF
- TRBJ1-2 TRBV19 ASSIGAGAGGYT
- TRBJ2-3 TRBV5-1 ASSEDRGPDTQY
- TRBJ2-5 TRBV27 ASSLRGRGSRKETQY
- TRBJ2-7 TRBV7-8 ASSLRQGKIEQY
few TRBJ1-5 TRBV6-1 ASSPTAYGNQPQH
once TRBJ1-2 TRBV2 ASRMDRDYGYT
- TRBJ2-7 TRBV5-6 ASSFPPGIPYEQY
- TRBJ1-2 TRBV7-6 ASSLGGTGPAGYT
- TRBJ2-3 TRBV7-2 ASSLVAGGIGDTQY